This T cell receptor beta chain was identified during a study of blood T cell repertoires in COVID-19. Some clones are missing from TCRdb's copy, which holds only in-frame ones; the method was immunoSEQ multiplex PCR. The sample lists around 270,000 clones, roughly 91% occurring once. Germline trimming cut 5 bases from V and 6 bases from J; bases unmatched to any gene: 4. The CDR3 spans 15 residues. Germline-derived CDR1 and CDR2 are MNHEY and SMNVEV (reference sequence). This clonotype was sampled from a young man with acute or convalescent COVID-19. Input material: peripheral blood. The rearrangement links TRBV27 to TRBJ2-1; 13 bases line up with TRBD2. The CDR3 DNA reads as TGTGCCAGCAGTGAGGGACTAGCGGGGAGCAATGAGCAGTTCTTC. It specifies CASSEGLAGSNEQFF.